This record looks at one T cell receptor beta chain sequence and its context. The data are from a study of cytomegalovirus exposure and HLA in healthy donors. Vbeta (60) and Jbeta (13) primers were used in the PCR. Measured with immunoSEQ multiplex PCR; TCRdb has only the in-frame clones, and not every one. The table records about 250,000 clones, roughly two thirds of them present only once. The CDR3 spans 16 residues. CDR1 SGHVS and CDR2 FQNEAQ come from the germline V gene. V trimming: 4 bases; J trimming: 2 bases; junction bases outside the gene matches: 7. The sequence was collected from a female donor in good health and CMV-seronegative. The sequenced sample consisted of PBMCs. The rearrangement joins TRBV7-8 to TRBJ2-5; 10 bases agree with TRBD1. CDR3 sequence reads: CASSSSGQGLQETQYF. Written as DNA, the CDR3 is TGTGCCAGCAGCTCATCGGGACAGGGGTTACAAGAGACCCAGTACTTC.